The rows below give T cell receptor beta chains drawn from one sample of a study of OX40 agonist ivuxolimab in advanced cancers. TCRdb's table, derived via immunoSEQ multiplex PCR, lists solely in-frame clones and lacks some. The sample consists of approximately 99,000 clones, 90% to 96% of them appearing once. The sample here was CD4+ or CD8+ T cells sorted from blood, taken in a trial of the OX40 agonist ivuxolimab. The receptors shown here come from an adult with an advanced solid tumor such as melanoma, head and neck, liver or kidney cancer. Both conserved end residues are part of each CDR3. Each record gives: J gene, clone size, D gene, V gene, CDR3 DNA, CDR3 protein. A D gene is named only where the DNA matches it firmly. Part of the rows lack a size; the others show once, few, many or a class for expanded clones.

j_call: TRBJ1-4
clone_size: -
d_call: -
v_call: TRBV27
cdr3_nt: TGTGCCAGCAGTTTATCAAGGGGGAGTGGTGAAAAACTGTTTTTT
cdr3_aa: CASSLSRGSGEKLFF

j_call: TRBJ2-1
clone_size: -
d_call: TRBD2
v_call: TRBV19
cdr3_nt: TGTGCCAGTATTGGCCAGCGGGAGATATATAGTGAGCAGTTCTTC
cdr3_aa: CASIGQREIYSEQFF

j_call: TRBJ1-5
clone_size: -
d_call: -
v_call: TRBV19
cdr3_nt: TGTGCCAGTAGTATAGATACACCCGATCAGCCCCAGCATTTT
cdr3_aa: CASSIDTPDQPQHF

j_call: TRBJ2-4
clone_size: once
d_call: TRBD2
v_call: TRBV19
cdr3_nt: TGTGCCACTTGGGGAGGGGCCAAAAACATTCAGTACTTC
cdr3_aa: CATWGGAKNIQYF

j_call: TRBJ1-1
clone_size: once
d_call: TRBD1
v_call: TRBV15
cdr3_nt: TGTGCCACCAGCACCGGACCGGCAGGGGGCGGAACTGAAGCTTTCTTT
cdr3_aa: CATSTGPAGGGTEAFF

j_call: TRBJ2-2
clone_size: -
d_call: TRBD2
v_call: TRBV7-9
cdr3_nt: TGTGCCAGCAGCTTATCTAGCGGTAACACCGGGGAGCTGTTTTTT
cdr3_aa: CASSLSSGNTGELFF

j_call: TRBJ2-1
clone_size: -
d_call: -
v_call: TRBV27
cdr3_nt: TGTGCCAGCAGTTTAACGGGTAATGAGCAGTTCTTC
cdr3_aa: CASSLTGNEQFF

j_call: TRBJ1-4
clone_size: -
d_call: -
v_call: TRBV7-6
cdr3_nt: TGTGCCAGCAGCACAGGGCTTAATGAAAAACTGTTTTTT
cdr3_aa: CASSTGLNEKLFF

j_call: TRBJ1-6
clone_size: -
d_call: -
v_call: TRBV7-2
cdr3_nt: TGTGCCAGCACCCCCCTCGGGGCAGCTCTTTTCACCCTCCACTTT
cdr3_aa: CASTPLGAALFTLHF

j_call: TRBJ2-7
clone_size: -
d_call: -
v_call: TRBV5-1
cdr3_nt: TGCGCCAGCAGCTTGGCCCACCCCTACGAGCAGTACTTC
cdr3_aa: CASSLAHPYEQYF

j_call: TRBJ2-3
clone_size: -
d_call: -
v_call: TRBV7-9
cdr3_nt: TGTGCCAGCAGCCTCGGGACTAGCACAGATACGCAGTATTTT
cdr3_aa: CASSLGTSTDTQYF

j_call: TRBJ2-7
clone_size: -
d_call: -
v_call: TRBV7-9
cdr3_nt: TGTGCCAGCAGCTTAGTAGGTCGTCTCGCTCCCTACGAGCAGTACTTC
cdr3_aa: CASSLVGRLAPYEQYF

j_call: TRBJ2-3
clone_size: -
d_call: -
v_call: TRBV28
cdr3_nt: TGTGCCAGCAGTCTCCGACGGGGTGGCGGCACAGATACGCAGTATTTT
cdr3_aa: CASSLRRGGGTDTQYF

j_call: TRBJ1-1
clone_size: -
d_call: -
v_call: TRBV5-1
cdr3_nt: TGCGCCAGCAGCTTCGAAGGCCCTAACACTGAAGCTTTCTTT
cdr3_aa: CASSFEGPNTEAFF

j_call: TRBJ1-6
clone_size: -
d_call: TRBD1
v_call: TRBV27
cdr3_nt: TGTGCCAGCACCGGCAGGGGGGCCCTTCCCGCACCCCTCCACTTT
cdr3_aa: CASTGRGALPAPLHF

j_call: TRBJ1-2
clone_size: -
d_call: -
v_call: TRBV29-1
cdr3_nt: TGCAGCGAGCAGACTAACTATGGCTACACCTTC
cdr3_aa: CSEQTNYGYTF

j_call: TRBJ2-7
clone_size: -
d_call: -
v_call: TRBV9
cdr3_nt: TGTGCCAGCAGCGCCGGGGACGGCTCCTACGAGCAGTACTTC
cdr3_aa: CASSAGDGSYEQYF

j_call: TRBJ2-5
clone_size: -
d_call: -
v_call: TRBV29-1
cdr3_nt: TGCAGCGTTCCAGGGAGGGAGACCCAGTACTTC
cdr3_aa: CSVPGRETQYF

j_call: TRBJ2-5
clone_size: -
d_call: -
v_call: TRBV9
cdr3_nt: TGTGCCAGCAGCGTAGGGTACGGGGGTCCTCAAGAGACCCAGTACTTC
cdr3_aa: CASSVGYGGPQETQYF

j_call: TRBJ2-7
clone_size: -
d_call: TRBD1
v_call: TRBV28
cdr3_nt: TGTGCCAGCAGTTCACCGGGACAGGGGATCAGCGGGATAGGTAACTACGAGCAGTACTTC
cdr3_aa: CASSSPGQGISGIGNYEQYF

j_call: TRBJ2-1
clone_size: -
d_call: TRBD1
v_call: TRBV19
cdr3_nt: TGTGCCAGTAGTACGGGGTTTTCGGGACAGGGCTACAATGAGCAGTTCTTC
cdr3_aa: CASSTGFSGQGYNEQFF

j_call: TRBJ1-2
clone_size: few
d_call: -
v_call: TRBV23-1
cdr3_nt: TGCGCCAGAGGGCCGAACTATGGCTACACCTTC
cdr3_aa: CARGPNYGYTF

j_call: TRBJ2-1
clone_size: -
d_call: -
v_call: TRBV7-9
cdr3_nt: TGTGCCAGCAGTCTAACGGTGGGCCAAGGTGAGCAGTTCTTC
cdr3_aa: CASSLTVGQGEQFF

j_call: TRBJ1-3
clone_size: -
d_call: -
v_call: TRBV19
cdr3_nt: TGTGCCAGTAGTCAGGATACGATTGGAAACACCATATATTTT
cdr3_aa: CASSQDTIGNTIYF

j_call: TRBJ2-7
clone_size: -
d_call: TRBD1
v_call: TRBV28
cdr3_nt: TGTGCCAGCGCCGGGACAGGGGCCGCCGTCTACGAGCAGTACTTC
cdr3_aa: CASAGTGAAVYEQYF

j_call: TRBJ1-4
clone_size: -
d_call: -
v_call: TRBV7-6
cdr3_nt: TGTGCCAGCAGCTTAGGGGTCGCGGATGAAAAACTGTTTTTT
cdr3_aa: CASSLGVADEKLFF

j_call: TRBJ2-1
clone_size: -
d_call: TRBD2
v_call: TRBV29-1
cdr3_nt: TGCAGCGTTGAAGCGACTAGCGGGAATTACAATGAGCAGTTCTTC
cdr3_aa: CSVEATSGNYNEQFF

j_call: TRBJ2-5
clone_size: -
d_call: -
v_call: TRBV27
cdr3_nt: TGTGCCAGCCCCCCCCGGGAGCATCAAGAGACCCAGTACTTC
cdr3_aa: CASPPREHQETQYF

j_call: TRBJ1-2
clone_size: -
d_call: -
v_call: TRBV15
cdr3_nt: TGTGCCACCAGCACACGGAGCGGGGCCCAAGCTAACTATGGCTACACCTTC
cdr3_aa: CATSTRSGAQANYGYTF

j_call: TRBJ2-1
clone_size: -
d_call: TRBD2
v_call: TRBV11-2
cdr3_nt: TGTGCCAGCAACGGAGGGACTAGCGGGAGGCCCTCCTACAATGAGCAGTTCTTC
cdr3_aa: CASNGGTSGRPSYNEQFF

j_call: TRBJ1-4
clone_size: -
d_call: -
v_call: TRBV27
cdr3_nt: TGTGCCAGCAGTTTATCGCTGGCGGAAAAACTGTTTTTT
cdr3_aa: CASSLSLAEKLFF

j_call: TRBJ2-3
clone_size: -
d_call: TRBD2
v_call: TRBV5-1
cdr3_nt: TGCGCCAGCAGCTTGGCCCTAGCGGGCTACGATACGCAGTATTTT
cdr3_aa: CASSLALAGYDTQYF

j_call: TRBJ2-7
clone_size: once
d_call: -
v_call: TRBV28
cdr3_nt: TGTGCCAGCACAGGGACATTGTACGAGCAGTACTTC
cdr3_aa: CASTGTLYEQYF

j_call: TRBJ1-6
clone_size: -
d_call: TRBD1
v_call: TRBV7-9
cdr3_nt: TGTGCCAGCAGCTCGGGGGGACAGACACTTTCACCCCTCCACTTT
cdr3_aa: CASSSGGQTLSPLHF

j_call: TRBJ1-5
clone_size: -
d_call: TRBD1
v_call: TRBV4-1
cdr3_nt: TGCGCCAGCAGCAAACAGGGGAATAGCAATCAGCCCCAGCATTTT
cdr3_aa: CASSKQGNSNQPQHF

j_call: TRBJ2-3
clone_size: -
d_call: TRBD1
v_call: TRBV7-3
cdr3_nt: TGTGCCAGCAGCCAAACGACAGGGGCAGATACGCAGTATTTT
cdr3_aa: CASSQTTGADTQYF

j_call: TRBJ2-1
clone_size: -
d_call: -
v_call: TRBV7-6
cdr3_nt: TGTGCCAGCAGCTTAGGAGGGCTAGCAAATGAGCAGTTCTTC
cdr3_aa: CASSLGGLANEQFF

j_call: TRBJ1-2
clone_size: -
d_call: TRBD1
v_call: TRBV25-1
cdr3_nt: TGTGCCAGCAGGGTCCCTACGACAGGGTCGTTCGGCTACACCTTC
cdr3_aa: CASRVPTTGSFGYTF

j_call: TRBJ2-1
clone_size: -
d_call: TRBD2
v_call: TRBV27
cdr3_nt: TGTGCCAGCAGTTTAGCGGGAGGAGGGTACGATGAGCAGTTCTTC
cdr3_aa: CASSLAGGGYDEQFF

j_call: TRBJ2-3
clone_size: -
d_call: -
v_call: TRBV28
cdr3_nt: TGTGCCAGCAGTTTAGGTATAAGTGGATCCACAGATACGCAGTATTTT
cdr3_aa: CASSLGISGSTDTQYF

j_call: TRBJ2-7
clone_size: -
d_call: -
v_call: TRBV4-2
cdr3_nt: TGTGCCAGCAGCCAAAGGCGGACAGAGAGTTACGAGCAGTACTTC
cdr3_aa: CASSQRRTESYEQYF

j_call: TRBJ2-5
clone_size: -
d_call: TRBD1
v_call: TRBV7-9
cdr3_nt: TGTGCCAGCAGCTACGCAGGGGGCCGGGGGGAGACCCAGTACTTC
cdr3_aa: CASSYAGGRGETQYF

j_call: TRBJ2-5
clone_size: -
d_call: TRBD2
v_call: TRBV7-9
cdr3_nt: TGTGCCAGCAGCCATGCGGGGGGGCGATTCAAAGAGACCCAGTACTTC
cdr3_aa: CASSHAGGRFKETQYF

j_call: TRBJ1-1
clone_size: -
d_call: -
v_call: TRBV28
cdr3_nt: TGTGCCAGCAGTTACGGGGAGGCAATTGAAGCTTTCTTT
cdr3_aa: CASSYGEAIEAFF

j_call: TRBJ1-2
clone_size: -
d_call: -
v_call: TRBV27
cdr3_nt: TGTGCCAGCAGTTTAGGGGTAAACTATGGCTACACCTTC
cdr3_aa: CASSLGVNYGYTF

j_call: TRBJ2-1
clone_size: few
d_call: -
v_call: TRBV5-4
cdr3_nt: TGTGCCAGCAGCTACATTAGTTCCAGCAATGAGCAGTTCTTC
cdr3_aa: CASSYISSSNEQFF

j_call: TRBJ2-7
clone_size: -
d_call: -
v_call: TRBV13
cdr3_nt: TGTGCCAGCAGCTCCCGGGACGGAAGCTCCTACGAGCAGTACTTC
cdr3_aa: CASSSRDGSSYEQYF

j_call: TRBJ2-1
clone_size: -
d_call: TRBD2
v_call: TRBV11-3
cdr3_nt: TGTGCCAGCAGCTATAGCGGGAGCTACAATGAGCAGTTCTTC
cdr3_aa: CASSYSGSYNEQFF

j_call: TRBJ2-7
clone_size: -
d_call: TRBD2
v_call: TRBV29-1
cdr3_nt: TGCAGCGTTGGGGAGGGCAGCTACGAGCAGTACTTC
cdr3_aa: CSVGEGSYEQYF

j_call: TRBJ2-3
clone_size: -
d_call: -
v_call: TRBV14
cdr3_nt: TGTGCCAGCAGCCAGTTCCGGTCGCTAACAGATACGCAGTATTTT
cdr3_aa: CASSQFRSLTDTQYF

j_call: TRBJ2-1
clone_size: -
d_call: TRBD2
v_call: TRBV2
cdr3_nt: TGTGCCAGCAGTGAATTAACCGGGACTAGCAATGAGCAGTTCTTC
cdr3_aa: CASSELTGTSNEQFF

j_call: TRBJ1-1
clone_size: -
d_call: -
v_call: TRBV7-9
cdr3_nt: TGTGCCAGCAGCTTAGGGGACCGTAACACTGAAGCTTTCTTT
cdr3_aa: CASSLGDRNTEAFF

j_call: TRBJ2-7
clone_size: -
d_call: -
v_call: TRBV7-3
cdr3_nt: TGTGCCAGCAGCTTAGCAAGGTACGAGCAGTACTTC
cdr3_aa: CASSLARYEQYF

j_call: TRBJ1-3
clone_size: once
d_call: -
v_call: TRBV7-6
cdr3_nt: TGTGCCAGCAGTCGGACAGAATCTGGAAACACCATATATTTT
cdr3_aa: CASSRTESGNTIYF

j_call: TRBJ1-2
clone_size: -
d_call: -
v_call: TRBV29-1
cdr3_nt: TGCAGCGTTGAAGATAGAGCGAGAATAGCTAACTATGGCTACACCTTC
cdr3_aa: CSVEDRARIANYGYTF